This T cell receptor (beta chain) emerged from a study of T cells in Graves' hyperthyroidism and ophthalmopathy. Study overall: Staff took peripheral blood when the initial diagnosis was made, before any treatment began.

The CDR3 covers 16 residues. Germline V lookup: CDR1 LGHDT, CDR2 YNNKEL (reference sequence). Trimming took off 1 base at V and 7 bases at J, with 14 bases between the two ends. Before ophthalmopathy appeared, progressors gave blood at initial hyperthyroidism diagnosis. Extraction of PBMCs used roughly 9.4 ml of fresh peripheral blood. This clonotype was seen at least ten times. RNA transcripts gave rise to amplified TCR beta CDR3 regions. The HTBI primer set drove a first-round RT-PCR of the TCR CDR3. MiXCR was run by TCRdb on the multiplex PCR reads, yielding one entry per CDR3 protein. Of some 350,000 distinct CDR3 sequences in the sample, roughly 14% were seen once.

Sequencing was done on a sample of blood. The chain carries TRBV3-1 and TRBJ1-6; perhaps TRBD1 as D (5 bases). The TCR originated in a young woman with Graves' hyperthyroidism that later progressed to Graves' ophthalmopathy. The CDR3 DNA follows: TGTGCCAGCAGCCAAGTCCCGGACATCCCGAATTCACCCCTCCACTTT. Translated, it gives CASSQVPDIPNSPLHF.